This note documents a single T cell receptor (beta chain) sequence. Per germline, CDR1 SGHTA and CDR2 FQGNSA. CDR3 length: 14 amino acids. The V and J ends lost 5 bases and 3 bases, in that order; junction bases with no gene match: 4. The data were obtained in a study of beta chain features in type 1 diabetes. Expressed TCRB transcripts were sequenced, since all the RNA that had been isolated was reverse transcribed. Libraries were prepared by immunoSEQ multiplex PCR; TCRdb keeps only in-frame clonotypes and omits some of them. The profile shows hundreds of thousands of clones, 15% to 17% of them singletons.

This sequence was found in a young man in good health. What was sequenced was naive CD4+ T cells from blood. The chain joins TRBV7-2 to TRBJ2-7; TRBD2 agrees at 10 bases. Written as DNA, the CDR3 is TGTGCCAGCAGCAGGACTAGCGGATTCTACGAGCAGTACTTC. This codes for CASSRTSGFYEQYF.